This paragraph covers one T cell receptor beta chain sequence. No antigen is known for it. The data originate from a study of cytomegalovirus exposure and HLA in healthy donors. Findings and caveats of the study: A later analysis found common viral pathogens apparently linked to several of the most significant clusters. A later analysis associated 16,000 or so TCR beta sequences with HLA alleles at a 0.05 false discovery rate. As a later analysis revealed, the rate of TCR association differed by HLA locus, with DRB1 most and HLA-C fewest. Productive status was seen about 87% or about 30% of the time for most TCR beta V segments in an earlier analysis.

This CDR3 spans 17 amino acids. From germline, CDR1 is LGHNA and CDR2 YNFKEQ. V shed 0 bases and J 7 bases; nucleotides not matched to a gene: 10. Primers included in the PCR were 60 Vbeta and 13 Jbeta primers. Data came from immunoSEQ multiplex PCR; TCRdb stores just in-frame clones and leaves some out. The top ten hold about 5% of the sample, which has approximately 120,000 clones, less than 70% seen once. The J gene is TRBJ2-1, the V gene TRBV4-2; 9 positions match TRBD2. This receptor was taken from a woman in her seventies in good health and CMV-seropositive. The sequenced material came from PBMCs. The CDR3: CASSQEATAGGRNEQFF. CDR3 in DNA: TGTGCCAGCAGCCAAGAAGCGACGGCGGGGGGGCGAAATGAGCAGTTCTTC.